This T cell receptor beta chain was captured by sequencing in a study of T cell repertoires in cytomegalovirus infection. The CDR3 loop spans 11 amino acids. Trimming shortened V by 5 bases and J by 7 bases, and 9 bases separated the two germline ends. Germline CDR1 DFQATT, CDR2 SNEGSKA (reference sequence). In this sample, this clonotype turned up a few times. TCRdb re-derived calls from the reads in MiXCR, one entry per CDR3 protein. The data contain 150,000 to 200,000 distinct CDR3 sequences, approximately 20% of them singletons. Material for sequencing was PBMCs. This TCR derives from a human donor in good health (CMV status not recorded). Some clones in this sample may be carry-over from other donors' samples. The chain has TRBV20-1 and TRBJ2-1; D gene unclear. The CDR3, as DNA: TGCAGTGCTCTAAAGACAAATGAGCAGTTCTTC. The encoded protein is CSALKTNEQFF.